This TCR beta chain was sequenced for a study of T cell responses to AZD1222 COVID-19 vaccine. CDR1 and CDR2 (germline): LNHDA, SQIVND (reference sequence). The CDR3 extends over 17 amino acids. The trim removed 2 bases at V and 4 bases at J, leaving 10 bases unmatched. Study results and limitations: Nearly half of spike-specific TCRs reportedly target variant regions that are unmutated in the B.1.351 and B.1.1.7 variants. Donor demographics were predominantly white British with a female majority; clonal diversity may be underestimated. CD4 TCRs associated with vaccination spanned spike, dominating at 160-218 and 743-854. At study baseline, merely five or six AZD1222 recipients were seropositive.

Libraries were prepared by immunoSEQ multiplex PCR; TCRdb keeps only in-frame clonotypes and omits some of them. The top ten hold less than 3% of the sample, which has 75,000 to 100,000 clones, approximately 87% seen once. On this clone: The antigen is unknown.

The sequenced sample was peripheral blood, obtained on day 0 of AZD1222 vaccination. The TCR sequence derives from an adult in good health. The V and J genes are TRBV19 and TRBJ2-1, with 8 nucleotides matching TRBD1. This CDR3 reads CASSIPLGRGPYNEQFF. CDR3 in DNA: TGTGCCAGTAGTATACCTTTGGGCAGGGGGCCTTACAATGAGCAGTTCTTC.